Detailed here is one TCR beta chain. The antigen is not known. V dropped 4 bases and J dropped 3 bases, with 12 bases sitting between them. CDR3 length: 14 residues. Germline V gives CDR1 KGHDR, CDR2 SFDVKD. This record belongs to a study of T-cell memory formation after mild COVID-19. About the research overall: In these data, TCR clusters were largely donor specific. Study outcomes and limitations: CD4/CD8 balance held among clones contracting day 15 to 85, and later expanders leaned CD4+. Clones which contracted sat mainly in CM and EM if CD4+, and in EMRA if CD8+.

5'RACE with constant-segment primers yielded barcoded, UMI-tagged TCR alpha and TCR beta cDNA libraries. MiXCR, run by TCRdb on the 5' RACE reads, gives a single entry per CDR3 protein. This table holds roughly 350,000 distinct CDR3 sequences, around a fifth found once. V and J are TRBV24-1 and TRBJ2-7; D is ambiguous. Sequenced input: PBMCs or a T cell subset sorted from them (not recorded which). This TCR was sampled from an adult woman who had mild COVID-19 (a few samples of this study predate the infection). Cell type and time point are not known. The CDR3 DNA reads TGTGCCACCAGTGACCCCCGGTCCAGCTACGAGCAGTACTTC. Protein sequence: CATSDPRSSYEQYF.